This entry describes one TCR beta chain. Regions amplified from RNA transcripts were the TCR beta CDR3 regions. An initial round of RT-PCR targeting the TCR CDR3 relied on the HTBI primer set. Each CDR3 protein is one row after TCRdb ran MiXCR on the multiplex PCR reads. Of hundreds of thousands of distinct CDR3 sequences detected, about a fifth appear once; the ten largest clones hold over 30%. The entry originates in a study of T cells in Graves' hyperthyroidism and ophthalmopathy. The germline V gene has CDR1 MNHEY and CDR2 SVGAGI. V lost 0 bases, J lost 1 base, and 0 bases stayed unmatched. This CDR3 spans 15 amino acids.

The chain combines TRBV6-5 with TRBJ2-5; 9 bases are a match to TRBD1. What was sequenced was blood. The sequence derives from a man aged 25 to 40 with Graves' ophthalmopathy. This CDR3 is CASSYSGQGQETQYF. The CDR3 nucleotides read TGTGCCAGCAGTTACTCGGGACAGGGCCAAGAGACCCAGTACTTC.